This entry lists 23 T cell receptor beta chains sequenced from one sample in a study of tissue T cells after allogeneic stem cell transplantation. Regarding time point: mouse harvest day 7 after allogeneic transplant. Mouse grafts combined 10^7 T-cell-depleted bone marrow cells with 10^6 splenic CD5+ T cells. Assay: immunoSEQ multiplex PCR; the TCRdb copy retains only in-frame clones and omits some. The repertoire has approximately 7,800 clones, about 50% of them found once; the top ten carry approximately 3.9%. The sequenced sample was gut tissue. These TCRs come from a female BALB/c mouse given C57BL/6 T cells with graft-versus-host disease after an allogeneic hematopoietic cell transplant.

A word on this clone: Gene names refer to mouse genes. The CDR3 is cut off 1 residue early in the read; its end comes from the germline J gene. The chain uses TRBV12-1 and TRBJ2-3, with TRBD2 matching over 10 bases. This CDR3 comprises 16 residues. V lost 2 bases to trimming and J lost 2 bases; unmatched junction nucleotides: 6. Germline assignment: CDR1 SGHSN and CDR2 HYEKVE. The CDR3 sequence is CASSPDWGSVAETLYF. The sequenced part of the CDR3 DNA is TGTGCCAGCTCTCCGGACTGGGGGTCTGTTGCAGAAACGCTGTAT.

For this clone: Gene names denote mouse genes. The read ends 1 residue early relative to the CDR3; the germline J gene fills the gap. The chain couples TRBV23 to TRBJ1-4. From germline, CDR1 is KGHTA and CDR2 FQNQQP. The CDR3 loop spans 14 amino acids. The CDR3 spells CSSSQSGRGERLFF. CDR3 DNA, as far as it was read: TGCTCCAGCAGTCAATCAGGGCGGGGGGAAAGATTATTT.

Turning to this clone: The genes are named according to mouse. The observed sequence ends 1 residue before the CDR3 terminus, with the missing tail filled in from the germline J gene. This chain connects TRBV14 to TRBJ2-4; D unclear. The CDR3 runs 11 residues. Germline V gene lookup returns CDR1 SGHDT and CDR2 FRDEAV. V lost 4 bases and J 4 bases, leaving 4 bases between the germline ends. CDR3: CASSLENTLYF. The CDR3 DNA, read in part, is TGTGCCAGCAGTCTAGAAAACACCTTGTAC.

This clone was seen only a few times. Gene names follow the mouse nomenclature. The covered CDR3 bases are TGTGCCAGCAGTCCCACAAGAAACACCGGGCAGCTCTAC. It encodes CASSPTRNTGQLY. The full-length CDR3 reads as CASSPTRNTGQLYF. The chain is built from TRBV14 and TRBJ2-2; D call uncertain. The CDR3 end falls 1 residue outside the read, so it is completed with the germline J gene. Per the germline V gene, CDR1 is SGHDT and CDR2 is FRDEAV. Trimming stripped 4 bases from V and 1 base from J, with 8 bases between. The CDR3 extends over 14 amino acids.

This clone came up a few times. Gene and germline names: mouse. The CDR3 end falls 1 residue outside the read, so it is completed with the germline J gene. This chain uses TRBV3 with TRBJ1-4; perhaps TRBD1 as D (5 bases). Germline CDR1 SNHLY, CDR2 FYNGKV (reference sequence). Trimming took 5 bases from V and 4 from J, leaving 14 bases between them. This CDR3 contains 15 residues. CDR3 bases read: TGTGCCAGCAGCCACCGACAGAAATTCAACGAAAGATTATTT. It encodes CASSHRQKFNERLF. The entire CDR3 sequence reads CASSHRQKFNERLFF.

As regards this clone: The junction shows a germline mismatch at one end, possibly a read error. Germline and genes here are mouse. The CDR3 extends 1 residue past the end of the read, so its final part is completed from the germline J gene. The chain uses TRBV13-2 and TRBJ1-3; D is unresolved. The CDR3 totals 14 residues. Germline CDR1 reads NNHNN; CDR2 reads SYGAGS (reference sequence). The CDR3 bases that were read are TGTGCCAGCAGTGACAAAACTTCTGGAAATACGCTCTAT. Residues: CASSDKTSGNTLY. The full CDR3 reads CASSDKTSGNTLYF.

With respect to this clone: Gene names and germline refer to mouse. The CDR3 is cut off 1 residue early in the read; its end comes from the germline J gene. This sequence joins TRBV5 and TRBJ2-7; D tentatively reads TRBD1 or TRBD2 (5 bases each). The CDR3 length is 13 residues. V lost 0 bases and J 2 bases, leaving 5 bases between the germline ends. CDR1 is LGHNA and CDR2 is YNLKQL in the germline V gene (reference sequence). The CDR3 sequence is CASSQEGPYEQYF. The part of the CDR3 DNA that was read is TGTGCCAGCAGCCAAGAGGGGCCCTATGAACAGTAC.

Concerning this clone: Gene names denote mouse genes. The CDR3 extends 1 residue past the end of the read, so its final part is completed from the germline J gene. This rearrangement joins TRBV26 to TRBJ2-3; weak D call: TRBD1 (6 bases). From germline, CDR1 is KGHPV and CDR2 FQNQEV (reference sequence). With 3 bases removed from V and 3 bases from J, the gap between germline ends came to 7 bases. The CDR3 has 13 residues. Here the CDR3 reads CASSLGTAETLYF. CDR3 DNA, as far as it was read: TGTGCCAGCAGTCTCGGGACAGCAGAAACGCTGTAT.

About this clone itself: Genes and germline come from the mouse. CDR3 protein: CASSLSTGAYEQYF. The CDR3 bases that were read are TGTGCCAGCAGTCTGTCGACGGGGGCCTATGAACAGTAC. J is TRBJ2-7 and V is TRBV26, with D perhaps TRBD1 or TRBD2 (5 bases each). Read sequence stops 1 residue before the CDR3 end, and the germline J gene provides the missing end. The V end lost 0 bases, the J end lost 2 bases, and 8 bases lay between the germline ends. This CDR3 has 14 amino acids. Looked up from germline, CDR1 is KGHPV and CDR2 is FQNQEV (reference sequence).

This clone was seen once. Gene names denote mouse genes. The read ends 1 residue early relative to the CDR3; the germline J gene fills the gap. This chain uses TRBV26 with TRBJ1-6, with D perhaps TRBD1 (6 bases). TRBJ1-6 is an ORF, and what it does is uncertain. CDR1 and CDR2 from the germline V gene are KGHPV and FQNQEV (reference sequence). The germline V and J ends were trimmed by 6 bases and 5 bases, with 8 bases remaining between them. The CDR3 extends over 13 amino acids. The part of the CDR3 DNA that was read is TGTGCCAGCAGCCGACAGGATAATTCGCCCCTCTAC. It is translated as CASSRQDNSPLY. The CDR3 in its entirety is CASSRQDNSPLYF.

The sample holds a few counts of this clone. Gene names denote mouse genes. The CDR3 end is not reached by the read, which stops 1 residue before it; the germline J gene fills it in. The chain has TRBV19 and TRBJ2-4; TRBD1 matches at 8 bases. The CDR3 is 13 amino acids. The V and J ends lost 3 bases and 7 bases, in that order; junction bases with no gene match: 4. Per germline, CDR1 FNHDT and CDR2 SITEND (reference sequence). The DNA read from the CDR3 is TGTGCCAGCAGTACACCGGACAGGGACACCTTGTAC. Its protein product is CASSTPDRDTLY. The whole CDR3 region reads CASSTPDRDTLYF.

Concerning this clone: Gene names refer to mouse genes. The CDR3 goes on 1 residue after the read ends, and that part is filled in from the germline J gene. This rearrangement joins TRBV19 to TRBJ2-7; tentatively, D is TRBD1 (6 bases). V dropped 4 bases and J dropped 6 bases, with 8 bases sitting between them. CDR1 is FNHDT and CDR2 is SITEND in the germline V gene (reference sequence). CDR3 length: 11 residues. The CDR3 loop reads CASSPGVEQYF. Incomplete CDR3 DNA: TGTGCCAGCAGTCCAGGGGTTGAACAGTAC.

Details on this clone: These gene names are mouse names. From the germline J gene comes the end of the CDR3, since the read stops 1 residue before it. V usage is TRBV26 and J usage is TRBJ2-7; 9 bases align to TRBD2. Losses at the gene ends were 3 bases for V and 7 bases for J; bases not matched to a gene: 7. Germline assignment: CDR1 KGHPV and CDR2 FQNQEV (reference sequence). CDR3 length: 14 amino acids. CDR3 sequence reads: CASSLYGGALEQYF. The part of the CDR3 DNA that was read is TGTGCCAGCAGTCTTTATGGGGGGGCGCTAGAACAGTAC.

This clone turned up a few times. The gene symbols are mouse symbols. The read is 1 residue too short to cover the CDR3 end, so that end is filled in from the germline J gene. The chain couples TRBV1 to TRBJ2-7; 11 bases line up with TRBD1. CDR3 length: 14 residues. V gave up 3 bases and J gave up 4 bases; unmatched junction bases: 2. Germline CDR1 reads NSQYPW; CDR2 reads LRSPGD (reference sequence). The CDR3 sequence is CTCSARDRGYEQYF. The part of the CDR3 DNA that was read is TGCACCTGCAGTGCCCGGGACAGGGGGTATGAACAGTAC.

Regarding this clone: Mouse gene names and germline throughout. Read coverage stops 1 residue before the CDR3 terminus; the germline J gene supplies the remainder. The chain links TRBV13-3 to TRBJ2-3; 10 bases fit TRBD2. The CDR3 runs to 16 residues. CDR1 and CDR2 from the germline V gene are NNHDY and SYVADS. V lost 2 bases, J lost 0 bases, and 3 bases stayed unmatched. CDR3: CASSDPGGASAETLYF. The part of the CDR3 DNA that was read is TGTGCCAGCAGTGACCCTGGGGGGGCAAGTGCAGAAACGCTGTAT.

In its sample, this clone ranks as medium-sized. Germline and genes here are mouse. The sequence runs out 1 residue before the end of the CDR3; the remainder is reconstructed from the germline J gene. The chain combines TRBV3 with TRBJ1-4; 8 nucleotides match TRBD1. The germline V gene has CDR1 SNHLY and CDR2 FYNGKV (reference sequence). Losses at the gene ends were 4 bases for V and 0 bases for J; bases not matched to a gene: 1. This CDR3 has 15 amino acids. CDR3 DNA, as far as it was read: TGTGCCAGCAGCTCGGACAGGGTTTCCAACGAAAGATTATTT. It is translated as CASSSDRVSNERLF. The entire CDR3 sequence reads CASSSDRVSNERLFF.

By sample share, this clone is large. The listed genes are named as in mouse. The read comes to an end 1 residue before the CDR3 does, leaving the germline J gene to fill in the end. The chain combines TRBV26 with TRBJ1-1; TRBD1 matches 8 bases. V gave up 4 bases and J gave up 4 bases; unmatched junction bases: 5. Germline-derived CDR1 and CDR2 are KGHPV and FQNQEV (reference sequence). The CDR3 is 14 amino acids. Partial CDR3 DNA: TGTGCCAGCAGTCAGCAGGGGGCAGGCACAGAAGTCTTC. This encodes CASSQQGAGTEVF. The full CDR3 is CASSQQGAGTEVFF.

Remarks on this clone: Genes and germline come from the mouse. With the read ending 1 residue before the CDR3 end, the germline J gene is used to fill in that end. The gene calls are TRBV2 and TRBJ1-5; D is undetermined. Trimming stripped 10 bases from V and 0 bases from J, with 10 bases between. The CDR3 runs to 13 residues. Germline V lookup: CDR1 LGHNA, CDR2 YSYQKL. The CDR3 reads CATDTYNNQAPLF. The CDR3 bases that were read are TGTGCCACCGACACTTATAACAACCAGGCTCCGCTT.

In regard to this clone: All gene names here are mouse names. From the germline J gene comes the end of the CDR3, since the read stops 1 residue before it. This chain connects TRBV26 to TRBJ2-5; unclear D gene. The CDR3 covers 13 residues. V lost 2 bases, J lost 4 bases, and 7 bases lay in between. The germline CDR1 and CDR2 sequences are KGHPV and FQNQEV (reference sequence). The CDR3 sequence is CASSLGQEDTQYF. The sequenced CDR3 bases are TGTGCCAGCAGTCTGGGGCAGGAAGACACCCAGTAC.

A word on this clone: Here the gene names and germline are mouse. The read halts 1 residue ahead of the CDR3 end, with the missing end drawn from the germline J gene. V and J are TRBV16 and TRBJ2-3; D uncertain. This CDR3 region has 13 residues. V was cut by 1 base and J by 1 base, with 3 bases left in between. Germline lookup yields CDR1 SGHSA and CDR2 FRNQAP. The CDR3 DNA, read in part, is TGTGCAAGCAGCTTAGTGGGTGCAGAAACGCTGTAT. Protein: CASSLVGAETLY. The full CDR3 sequence reads CASSLVGAETLYF.

Note on this clone: Mouse germline and gene names are used. The read comes to an end 1 residue before the CDR3 does, leaving the germline J gene to fill in the end. The V and J genes are TRBV26 and TRBJ2-5; no reliable D call. The CDR3 is 15 residues long. The germline V gene encodes CDR1 KGHPV and CDR2 FQNQEV (reference sequence). Between the trimmed V and J ends, which lost 1 base and 2 bases, there was a span of 10 bases. The CDR3 loop is CASSLYLASQDTQYF. The sequenced part of the CDR3 DNA is TGTGCCAGCAGTCTGTACCTGGCCTCCCAAGACACCCAGTAC. The whole variable domain, filled in from reference TRBV26 and TRBJ2-5, reads NSKVIQTPRYLVKGQGQKAKMRCIPEKGHPVVFWYQQNKNNEFKFLINFQNQEVLQQIDMTEKRFSAECPSNSPCSLEIQSSEAGDSALYLCASSLYLASQDTQYFGPGTRLLVL.

For this clone: Mouse gene names and germline throughout. The read comes to an end 1 residue before the CDR3 does, leaving the germline J gene to fill in the end. J is TRBJ2-4 and V is TRBV26; D gene ambiguous. The CDR3 contains 14 residues. Trimming stripped 0 bases from V and 0 bases from J, with 4 bases between. CDR1 KGHPV and CDR2 FQNQEV come from the germline V gene (reference sequence). The CDR3 reads CASSLSPSQNTLYF. The part of the CDR3 DNA that was read is TGTGCCAGCAGTCTGTCGCCTAGTCAAAACACCTTGTAC.

This clone was picked up a small number of times. Mouse gene names and germline throughout. The read halts 1 residue ahead of the CDR3 end, with the missing end drawn from the germline J gene. V usage is TRBV19 and J usage is TRBJ2-5, with D perhaps TRBD1 (6 bases). Trimming left V 4 bases short and J 6 bases short, with 15 bases between. There are 14 residues in the CDR3. Germline-derived CDR1 and CDR2 are FNHDT and SITEND (reference sequence). This chain's CDR3 is CASSLQGRGDTQYF. The covered CDR3 bases are TGTGCCAGCAGTCTCCAGGGGAGAGGGGACACCCAGTAC.